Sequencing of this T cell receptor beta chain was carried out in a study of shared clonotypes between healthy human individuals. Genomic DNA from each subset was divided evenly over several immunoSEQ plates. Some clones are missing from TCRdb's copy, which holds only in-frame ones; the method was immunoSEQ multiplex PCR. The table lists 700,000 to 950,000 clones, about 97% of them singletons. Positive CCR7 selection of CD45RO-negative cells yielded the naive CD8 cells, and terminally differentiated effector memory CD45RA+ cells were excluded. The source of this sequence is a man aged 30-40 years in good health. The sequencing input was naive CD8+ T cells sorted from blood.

The CDR3 bases are TGTGCCAGCAGCGTAGCGGACAGGGTCACTGAAGCTTTCTTT. Translating gives CASSVADRVTEAFF. The chain has TRBV9 and TRBJ1-1; TRBD1 matches at 8 bases. The CDR3 totals 14 residues. The germline V gene encodes CDR1 SGDLS and CDR2 YYNGEE. Trimming at V came to 0 bases and at J to 4 bases, leaving 2 bases not matched to a gene.